This T cell receptor beta chain was retrieved from a study of blood T cell repertoires in COVID-19. Study as a whole: Material from acute and convalescent COVID-19 was sourced from the United States, Italy and Spain. From T cells, B-cell-depleted T cells, or PBMCs came the material, which was cDNA or gDNA.

This clone was seen more than once but under ten times. Germline assignment: CDR1 SGHTA and CDR2 FQGNSA. CDR3 length: 15 residues. Trimming cost V 4 bases and J 6 bases, with 19 bases left between them. Original handling: By means of reference gene primer amplification, nucleated cell counts were estimated. Clones were read by immunoSEQ multiplex PCR, and TCRdb kept only the in-frame ones, dropping some. The V and J calls and clone size come from that table; D and trimming were worked out from the DNA. The sample holds about 86,000 clones, around four fifths seen once. Sequencing was done on a sample of peripheral blood. The chain joins TRBV7-2 to TRBJ2-7; perhaps TRBD1 as D (5 bases). This receptor was taken from a man aged 45-65 years with acute or convalescent COVID-19. CDR3 DNA: TGTGCCAGCAGCTCAGGATCCATAACAGGAATCGAGCAGTACTTC. It translates to CASSSGSITGIEQYF.